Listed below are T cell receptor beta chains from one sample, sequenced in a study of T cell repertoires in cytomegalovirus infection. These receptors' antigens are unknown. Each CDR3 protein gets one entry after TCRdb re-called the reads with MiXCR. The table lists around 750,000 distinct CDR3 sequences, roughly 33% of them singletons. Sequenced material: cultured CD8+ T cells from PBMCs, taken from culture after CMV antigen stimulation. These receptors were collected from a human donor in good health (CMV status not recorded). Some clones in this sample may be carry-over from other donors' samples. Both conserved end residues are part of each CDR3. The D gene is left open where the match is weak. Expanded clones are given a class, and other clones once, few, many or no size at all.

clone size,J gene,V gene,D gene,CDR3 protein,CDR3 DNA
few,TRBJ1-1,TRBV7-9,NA,CASMGVEAFF,TGTGCCAGTATGGGCGTTGAAGCTTTCTTT
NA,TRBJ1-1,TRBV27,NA,CASSLSGARGTEAFF,TGTGCCAGCAGTTTATCGGGGGCGCGGGGCACTGAAGCTTTCTTT
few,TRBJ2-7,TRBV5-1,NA,CASSLAFYGTYEQYF,TGCGCCAGCAGCTTGGCCTTTTACGGGACCTACGAGCAGTACTTC
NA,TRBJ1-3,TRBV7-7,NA,CASSLGLGSGNTIYF,TGTGCTAGCAGCTTAGGACTAGGCTCTGGAAACACCATATATTTT
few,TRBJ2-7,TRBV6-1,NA,CASSEERAVLGTYEQYF,TGTGCCAGCAGTGAAGAGAGGGCAGTCCTAGGGACCTACGAGCAGTACTTC
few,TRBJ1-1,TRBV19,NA,CASTSDMNTEAFF,TGTGCCAGTACCTCCGACATGAACACTGAAGCTTTCTTT
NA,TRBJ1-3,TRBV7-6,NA,CASSLDYLGAHTIYF,TGTGCCAGCAGCCTGGACTATCTAGGGGCACACACCATATATTTT
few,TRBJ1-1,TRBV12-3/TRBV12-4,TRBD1,CASSLETGKFHTEAFF,TGTGCCAGCAGTTTGGAGACAGGGAAGTTTCACACTGAAGCTTTCTTT
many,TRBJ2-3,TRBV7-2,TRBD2,CASSLVPSGTTDTQYF,TGTGCCAGCAGCTTAGTCCCTAGCGGTACCACAGATACGCAGTATTTT
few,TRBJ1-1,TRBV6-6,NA,CASSYLEGTEAFF,TGTGCCAGCAGTTACTTGGAGGGGACTGAAGCTTTCTTT
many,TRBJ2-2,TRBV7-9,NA,CASSSGPKSRTGELFF,TGTGCCAGCAGCTCGGGGCCCAAGTCGCGGACCGGGGAGCTGTTTTTT
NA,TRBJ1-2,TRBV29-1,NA,CSVEAAFLIF,TGCAGCGTTGAAGCAGCCTTCCTCATTTTC
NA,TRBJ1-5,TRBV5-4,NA,CASSFQGSGQPQHF,TGTGCCAGCAGCTTTCAGGGGAGTGGTCAGCCCCAGCATTTT
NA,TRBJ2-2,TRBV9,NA,CASSDDPTANANTGELFF,TGTGCCAGCAGCGACGACCCCACGGCTAACGCGAACACCGGGGAGCTGTTTTTT
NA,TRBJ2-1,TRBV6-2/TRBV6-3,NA,CASTEGGISYNEQFF,TGTGCCAGCACTGAGGGCGGGATCTCCTACAATGAGCAGTTCTTC
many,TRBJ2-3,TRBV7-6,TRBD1,CASSKLGQGASDTQYF,TGTGCCAGCAGCAAGCTTGGACAGGGGGCGTCAGATACGCAGTATTTT
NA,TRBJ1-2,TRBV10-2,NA,CASSETGNYGYTF,TGCGCCAGCAGTGAAACAGGGAACTATGGCTACACCTTC
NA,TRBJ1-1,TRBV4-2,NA,CASSQALTDSMNTEAFF,TGTGCCAGCAGCCAAGCTTTAACAGATTCTATGAACACTGAAGCTTTCTTT
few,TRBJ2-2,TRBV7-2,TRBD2,CASSQWLAGGLSGELFF,TGTGCCAGCAGCCAATGGCTAGCGGGGGGGCTGAGCGGGGAGCTGTTTTTT
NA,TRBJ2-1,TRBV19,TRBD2,CASSILAGRSYNEQSF,TGTGCCAGTAGTATATTAGCGGGGCGCTCCTACAATGAGCAGTCCTTC
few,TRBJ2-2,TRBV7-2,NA,CASSSGVNFAGELFF,TGTGCCAGCAGCTCAGGGGTTAATTTCGCCGGGGAGCTGTTTTTT
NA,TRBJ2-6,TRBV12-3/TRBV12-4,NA,CASSFRSGPDSGANVLTF,TGTGCCAGCAGTTTCCGGTCAGGGCCCGACTCTGGGGCCAACGTCCTGACTTTC
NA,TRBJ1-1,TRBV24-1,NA,CATSERVSRVNTEAFF,TGTGCCACCAGTGAGCGGGTCTCAAGGGTGAACACTGAAGCTTTCTTT
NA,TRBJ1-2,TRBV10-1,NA,CASSPGQVGYGYTF,TGCGCCAGCAGTCCGGGACAAGTCGGCTATGGCTACACCTTC
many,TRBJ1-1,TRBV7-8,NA,CATNPSRGTEAFF,TGTGCCACCAACCCAAGCCGAGGCACTGAAGCTTTCTTT
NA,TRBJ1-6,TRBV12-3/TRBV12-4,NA,CASSSEPGSPLHF,TGTGCCAGCAGTTCGGAACCGGGGTCACCCCTCCACTTT
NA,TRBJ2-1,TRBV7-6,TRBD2,CASSLSTSGAHSYNEQFF,TGTGCTAGCAGCTTATCTACTAGCGGGGCTCACTCCTACAATGAGCAGTTCTTC
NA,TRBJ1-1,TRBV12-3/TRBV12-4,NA,CASSLLGIEAFF,TGTGCCAGCAGTCTCCTGGGAATTGAAGCTTTCTTT
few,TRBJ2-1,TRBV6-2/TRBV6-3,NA,CASSYLRDQHNEQFF,TGTGCCAGCAGTTATCTCCGGGACCAACACAATGAGCAGTTCTTC
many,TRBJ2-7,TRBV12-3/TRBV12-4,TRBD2,CASSLVAGGLYEQYF,TGTGCCAGCAGTTTAGTGGCGGGGGGCCTGTACGAGCAGTACTTC
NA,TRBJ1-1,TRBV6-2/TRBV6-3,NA,CASSFRGAGTEAFF,TGTGCCAGCAGTTTCAGGGGCGCGGGTACTGAAGCTTTCTTT
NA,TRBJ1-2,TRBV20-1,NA,CSGGEKRDETNYGYTF,TGCAGTGGAGGGGAAAAAAGGGATGAGACTAACTATGGCTACACCTTC
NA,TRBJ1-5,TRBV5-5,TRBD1,CASSASGQIYQPQHF,TGTGCCAGCAGTGCCTCGGGACAGATCTATCAGCCCCAGCATTTT
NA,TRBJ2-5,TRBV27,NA,CASRKVQEETQYF,TGTGCCAGCAGAAAAGTACAGGAAGAGACCCAGTACTTC
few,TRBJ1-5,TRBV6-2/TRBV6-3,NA,CASSYSRGGQGTQPQHF,TGTGCCAGCAGTTACTCACGAGGTGGGCAGGGGACTCAGCCCCAGCATTTT
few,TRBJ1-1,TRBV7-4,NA,CASSFIGGRLPDTEAFF,TGTGCCAGCAGCTTTATCGGGGGGCGACTCCCCGACACTGAAGCTTTCTTT
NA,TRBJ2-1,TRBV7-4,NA,CASSWGPQTYNEQFF,TGTGCCAGCAGCTGGGGACCGCAGACCTACAATGAGCAGTTCTTC